A single T cell receptor (beta chain) is shown here with its context. Its antigen is not known. Data came from immunoSEQ multiplex PCR; TCRdb stores just in-frame clones and leaves some out. Across 9,700 or so clones, the top ten clones capture 1.7% of the sample. The data were obtained in a study of synovial regulatory T cells in juvenile arthritis. General study findings and limits: Blood Treg cells that were inflammation-associated showed lower TCR diversity than other blood Treg cells.

This CDR3 contains 17 residues. There is no recorded DNA. Germline CDR1 SGHTA, CDR2 FQGNSA. The receptor was isolated from a donor between 2 and 29 years old with juvenile idiopathic arthritis. This rearrangement joins TRBV7-2 to TRBJ2-7; the D call of TRBD1 rests on TCRdb alone, since no DNA is present to check it. Sample: Treg cells from blood. The subset was: HLA-DR+ inflammation-associated blood Treg cells. The CDR3 spells CASSLKWVGTSSYEQYF. Full variable domain (remainder filled in from reference TRBV7-2 and TRBJ2-7): GAGVSQSPSNKVTEKGKDVELRCDPISGHTALYWYRQSLGQGLEFLIYFQGNSAPDKSGLPSDRFSAERTGGSVSTLTIQRTQQEDSAVYLCASSLKWVGTSSYEQYFGPGTRLTVT.